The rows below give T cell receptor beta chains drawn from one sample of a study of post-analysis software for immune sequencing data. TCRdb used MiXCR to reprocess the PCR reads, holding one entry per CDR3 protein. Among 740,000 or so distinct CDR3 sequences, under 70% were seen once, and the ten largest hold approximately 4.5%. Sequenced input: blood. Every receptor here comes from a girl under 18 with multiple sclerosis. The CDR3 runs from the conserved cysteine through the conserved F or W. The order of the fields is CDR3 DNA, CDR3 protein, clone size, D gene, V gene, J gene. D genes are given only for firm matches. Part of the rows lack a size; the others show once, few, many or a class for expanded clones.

CDR3nt: TGTGCCAGCAGCTCTCCGATCCACAATGAGCAGTTCTTC
CDR3aa: CASSSPIHNEQFF
abundance: few
d_gene: .
v_gene: TRBV7-2
j_gene: TRBJ2-1

CDR3nt: TGTGCCAGCAGCAAAGTGGGGACAGGGACGGCAGGTGAGCAGTTCTTC
CDR3aa: CASSKVGTGTAGEQFF
abundance: few
d_gene: TRBD1
v_gene: TRBV7-2
j_gene: TRBJ2-1

CDR3nt: TGCAGCGTTGAATCGGCAGGGACCTACGAGCAGTACTTC
CDR3aa: CSVESAGTYEQYF
abundance: .
d_gene: .
v_gene: TRBV29-1
j_gene: TRBJ2-7

CDR3nt: TGTGCCAGCAGTGAAGAGGAGGCGGCGTGGACTGAAGCTTTCTTT
CDR3aa: CASSEEEAAWTEAFF
abundance: .
d_gene: .
v_gene: TRBV6-1
j_gene: TRBJ1-1

CDR3nt: TGCAGCGTTGGACAGGGGGCTGTCGAGCAGTACTTC
CDR3aa: CSVGQGAVEQYF
abundance: .
d_gene: TRBD1
v_gene: TRBV29-1
j_gene: TRBJ2-7

CDR3nt: TGCAGCGTGACCTGGGGGTTACTAGCCCAAAACATTCAGTACTTC
CDR3aa: CSVTWGLLAQNIQYF
abundance: .
d_gene: .
v_gene: TRBV29-1
j_gene: TRBJ2-4

CDR3nt: TGTGCCGGCAGTTTAGGGCACCCATCCTACGAGCAGTACTTC
CDR3aa: CAGSLGHPSYEQYF
abundance: .
d_gene: .
v_gene: TRBV2
j_gene: TRBJ2-7

CDR3nt: TGTGCCAGCAGCCAGGCCCTAGCGGGAGCAGATACGCAGTATTTT
CDR3aa: CASSQALAGADTQYF
abundance: .
d_gene: TRBD2
v_gene: TRBV9
j_gene: TRBJ2-3

CDR3nt: TGCAGCGCCGCCTGGGGGGCAGGGGGCGCAGATACGCAGTATTTT
CDR3aa: CSAAWGAGGADTQYF
abundance: .
d_gene: TRBD1
v_gene: TRBV29-1
j_gene: TRBJ2-3

CDR3nt: TGTGCCAGCAGTTTAGCGGGACTAGCGGGCAATGAGCAGTTCTTC
CDR3aa: CASSLAGLAGNEQFF
abundance: few
d_gene: TRBD2
v_gene: TRBV5-1
j_gene: TRBJ2-1

CDR3nt: TGCAGCTCCCAGGCAGAGCCGGGAGGGCCGGAGACCCAGTACTTC
CDR3aa: CSSQAEPGGPETQYF
abundance: few
d_gene: TRBD2
v_gene: TRBV29-1
j_gene: TRBJ2-5

CDR3nt: TGCGCCAGCAGCCCTTCCGATGTGGAAACCTATGGCTACACCTTC
CDR3aa: CASSPSDVETYGYTF
abundance: .
d_gene: .
v_gene: TRBV5-1
j_gene: TRBJ1-2

CDR3nt: TGTGCCAGCAGTTCGGGGACAGGGGGACAAGAGACCCAGTACTTC
CDR3aa: CASSSGTGGQETQYF
abundance: few
d_gene: TRBD1
v_gene: TRBV5-1
j_gene: TRBJ2-5

CDR3nt: TGTGCCAGCAGCTTGGGGATGGCGAACACCGGGGAGCTGTTTTTT
CDR3aa: CASSLGMANTGELFF
abundance: .
d_gene: .
v_gene: TRBV7-2
j_gene: TRBJ2-2

CDR3nt: TGTGCCAGCAGCTTAGTTCGGACTAGCGCCCACGAGCAGTACTTC
CDR3aa: CASSLVRTSAHEQYF
abundance: .
d_gene: TRBD2
v_gene: TRBV7-2
j_gene: TRBJ2-7

CDR3nt: TGTGCCAGCAGTAGTATTTCCCCCCGGGACGGAGAATATGGCTACACCTTC
CDR3aa: CASSSISPRDGEYGYTF
abundance: few
d_gene: .
v_gene: TRBV12-3/TRBV12-4
j_gene: TRBJ1-2

CDR3nt: TGTGCCAGCAGCTCAAGGTGGACAGGGGCTGAGCAGTTCTTC
CDR3aa: CASSSRWTGAEQFF
abundance: .
d_gene: TRBD1
v_gene: TRBV14
j_gene: TRBJ2-1

CDR3nt: TGTGCCAGCAGTTTGCGTATCGTAGGAGCGGGTGACTACGAGCAGTACTTC
CDR3aa: CASSLRIVGAGDYEQYF
abundance: .
d_gene: .
v_gene: TRBV12-3/TRBV12-4
j_gene: TRBJ2-7

CDR3nt: TGTGCCAGCCGCAGGGGCGGACACTATGGCTACACCTTC
CDR3aa: CASRRGGHYGYTF
abundance: .
d_gene: .
v_gene: TRBV27
j_gene: TRBJ1-2

CDR3nt: TGCAGCGTTGAAAGGGGAGCCACAGATACGCAGTATTTT
CDR3aa: CSVERGATDTQYF
abundance: few
d_gene: .
v_gene: TRBV29-1
j_gene: TRBJ2-3

CDR3nt: TGTGCCAGCAGCTTCGCGTCCAACTCCTACAATGAGCAGTTCTTC
CDR3aa: CASSFASNSYNEQFF
abundance: .
d_gene: .
v_gene: TRBV11-1
j_gene: TRBJ2-1

CDR3nt: TGTGCCAGCAGCGGCCGACAGGCTGATATTTGGAGCACCGGGGAGCTGTTTTTT
CDR3aa: CASSGRQADIWSTGELFF
abundance: .
d_gene: .
v_gene: TRBV9
j_gene: TRBJ2-2

CDR3nt: TGTGCCAGCAGCTCAGTGACTAGCGGGAACTCCTACGAGCAGTACTTC
CDR3aa: CASSSVTSGNSYEQYF
abundance: .
d_gene: TRBD2
v_gene: TRBV7-9
j_gene: TRBJ2-7

CDR3nt: TGCGCCAGCAGCCAAGGACATCCCACAGATACGCAGTATTTT
CDR3aa: CASSQGHPTDTQYF
abundance: .
d_gene: .
v_gene: TRBV5-1
j_gene: TRBJ2-3

CDR3nt: TGTGCCAGCAGTTTATTGGGGGCACCCCCCCTCCACTTT
CDR3aa: CASSLLGAPPLHF
abundance: .
d_gene: .
v_gene: TRBV27
j_gene: TRBJ1-6

CDR3nt: TGTGCCAGCAGCTTAGGGGTGGGGGGACTTGATGAGCAGTTCTTC
CDR3aa: CASSLGVGGLDEQFF
abundance: .
d_gene: .
v_gene: TRBV7-9
j_gene: TRBJ2-1

CDR3nt: TGTGCCAGCAGCCAAGTATGGGGAAGCAATCAGCCCCAGCATTTT
CDR3aa: CASSQVWGSNQPQHF
abundance: few
d_gene: .
v_gene: TRBV16
j_gene: TRBJ1-5

CDR3nt: TGTGCCAGCAGTTTCCCGGGGTACAATGAGCAGTTCTTC
CDR3aa: CASSFPGYNEQFF
abundance: .
d_gene: .
v_gene: TRBV27
j_gene: TRBJ2-1

CDR3nt: TGCAGTGCTGCGGACTACACCTACGAGCAGTACTTC
CDR3aa: CSAADYTYEQYF
abundance: .
d_gene: .
v_gene: TRBV20-1
j_gene: TRBJ2-7

CDR3nt: TGCAGTGCACACCCGCTAGCGGGAGCTTACAATGAGCAGTTCTTC
CDR3aa: CSAHPLAGAYNEQFF
abundance: .
d_gene: TRBD2
v_gene: TRBV20-1
j_gene: TRBJ2-1

CDR3nt: TGTGCCAGCAGCCTCCGGGACAGGGGGCAGAGGTCGGCGCAGTATTTT
CDR3aa: CASSLRDRGQRSAQYF
abundance: .
d_gene: TRBD1
v_gene: TRBV28
j_gene: TRBJ2-3

CDR3nt: TGCAGTGCTAGGTTAGGTCAGGGGGCTCTCGAGACCCAGTACTTC
CDR3aa: CSARLGQGALETQYF
abundance: .
d_gene: TRBD1
v_gene: TRBV20-1
j_gene: TRBJ2-5

CDR3nt: TGTGCCAGCAGCCCACACCCGATGGGCTCCTACGAGCAGTACTTC
CDR3aa: CASSPHPMGSYEQYF
abundance: .
d_gene: .
v_gene: TRBV5-5
j_gene: TRBJ2-7

CDR3nt: TGTGCCAGCAGCTTTTCAGGGGCCTCCGAGCAGTACTTC
CDR3aa: CASSFSGASEQYF
abundance: .
d_gene: .
v_gene: TRBV7-8
j_gene: TRBJ2-7

CDR3nt: TGTGCCAGCAGCTTAATAGGCCCCACACTCCTCACAGATACGCAGTATTTT
CDR3aa: CASSLIGPTLLTDTQYF
abundance: .
d_gene: .
v_gene: TRBV7-3
j_gene: TRBJ2-3

CDR3nt: TGTGCCAGCAGTGAAGCGAGGGGGACACCAATGAACACTGAAGCTTTCTTT
CDR3aa: CASSEARGTPMNTEAFF
abundance: .
d_gene: .
v_gene: TRBV6-1
j_gene: TRBJ1-1

CDR3nt: TGTGCCAGCAGCTTTTTTGGCGCGGGAGTTGACAATGAGCAGTTCTTC
CDR3aa: CASSFFGAGVDNEQFF
abundance: few
d_gene: TRBD2
v_gene: TRBV7-9
j_gene: TRBJ2-1

CDR3nt: TGTGCCAGCAGCCAAGATGGGAACCAAGAGACCCAGTACTTC
CDR3aa: CASSQDGNQETQYF
abundance: .
d_gene: .
v_gene: TRBV14
j_gene: TRBJ2-5

CDR3nt: TGCAGTGCAAGTGGACAGGATTACAATGAGCAGTTCTTC
CDR3aa: CSASGQDYNEQFF
abundance: .
d_gene: TRBD1
v_gene: TRBV20-1
j_gene: TRBJ2-1

CDR3nt: TGTGCCAGCAGTTACAAGAGGGCAGAGACCCAGTACTTC
CDR3aa: CASSYKRAETQYF
abundance: few
d_gene: .
v_gene: TRBV6-5
j_gene: TRBJ2-5

CDR3nt: TGTGCCAGCAGTTTCCGGGGGCTATTTGGCAGGGGCCAAGAGACCCAGTACTTC
CDR3aa: CASSFRGLFGRGQETQYF
abundance: .
d_gene: .
v_gene: TRBV12-3/TRBV12-4
j_gene: TRBJ2-5

CDR3nt: TGTGCCAGCAGATTAGCGGGAGTCGACACCGGGGAGCTGTTTTTT
CDR3aa: CASRLAGVDTGELFF
abundance: .
d_gene: TRBD2
v_gene: TRBV28
j_gene: TRBJ2-2

CDR3nt: TGTGCCAGCAGCTTAGAACAGAGGAAGGAGCAGTTCTTC
CDR3aa: CASSLEQRKEQFF
abundance: .
d_gene: .
v_gene: TRBV7-2
j_gene: TRBJ2-1

CDR3nt: TGTGCCACCAGCAGAGTGGAGGGGTTTAGGGATGAGCAGTTCTTC
CDR3aa: CATSRVEGFRDEQFF
abundance: .
d_gene: .
v_gene: TRBV15
j_gene: TRBJ2-1

CDR3nt: TGTGCCGGCAGCCAAGTTAGGACAGCCGGTAACTATGGCTACACCTTC
CDR3aa: CAGSQVRTAGNYGYTF
abundance: .
d_gene: .
v_gene: TRBV3-1
j_gene: TRBJ1-2